This T cell receptor (beta chain) was retrieved from a study of blood T cell repertoires in COVID-19. Study-wide background: Some COVID-19 samples were acute and others convalescent; all came from the United States, Italy and Spain. From T cells, B-cell-depleted T cells, or PBMCs came the material, which was cDNA or gDNA.

This clone was seen a single time. Original handling: From reference gene primer amplification, estimates of nucleated cell counts were derived. The method was immunoSEQ multiplex PCR; TCRdb's version includes in-frame clones alone and lacks a portion of them. The V and J calls and the clone size are those of that table, but D and trimming were determined from the DNA. Altogether approximately 260,000 clones are present, 89% being singletons, with the ten largest covering 2% to 2.5%. The CDR3 runs to 19 residues. Germline values: CDR1 SGHTA, CDR2 FQGTGA. V was pared by 0 bases and J by 5 bases, with 23 bases between.

The sequence was obtained from a man between 50 and 59 years old with acute or convalescent COVID-19. The sequenced sample was peripheral blood. The gene calls are TRBV7-3 and TRBJ2-1; TRBD1 might be the D (5 bases). CDR3 coding DNA: TGTGCCAGCAGCTTAACGGCCCCGTCGACAGCCCTTAGGGACAATGAGCAGTTCTTC. Translating gives CASSLTAPSTALRDNEQFF.